These 23 T cell receptor beta chains were sequenced from one sample in a study of shared clonotypes between healthy human individuals. Profiling relied on immunoSEQ multiplex PCR, and the TCRdb table lists in-frame clones only, not all of them. The sample shows some 2 million clones, just under 95% of them seen only once. CD8 cells classed as naive were CD45RO-negative and positively selected for CCR7, excluding terminally differentiated effector memory CD45RA+ cells. Source material: naive CD8+ T cells sorted from blood. Receptor source: a man younger than 30 in good health.

The V gene is TRBV7-9, the J gene TRBJ1-2; D is unclear. V was shortened by 5 bases and J by 6 bases, with 10 bases between the two germline ends. The CDR3 has 12 amino acids. The V gene's germline CDR1 is SEHNR and CDR2 FQNEAQ (reference sequence). CDR3: CASSPGQNGYTF. In DNA form, the CDR3 reads TGTGCCAGCAGCCCGGGCCAGAATGGCTACACCTTC.

The J gene is TRBJ1-4, the V gene TRBV2; D call uncertain. Germline V gene data show CDR1 as SNHLY and CDR2 as FYNNEI. The V and J ends lost 11 bases and 0 bases respectively, with 10 bases between them. CDR3 length equals 13 residues. CDR3 nucleotide sequence: TGTGCCGGCACAGAGGCAACTAATGAAAAACTGTTTTTT. Its protein is CAGTEATNEKLFF. Variable domain in full (rest from reference TRBV2 and TRBJ1-4): EPEVTQTPSHQVTQMGQEVILRCVPISNHLYFYWYRQILGQKVEFLVSFYNNEISEKSEIFDDQFSVERPDGSNFTLKIRSTKLEDSAMYFCAGTEATNEKLFFGSGTQLSVL.

This chain joins TRBV27 and TRBJ2-7; a weak D match, TRBD1 (6 bases). In germline, CDR1 is MNHEY, CDR2 SMNVEV (reference sequence). With 4 bases removed from V and 3 bases from J, the gap between germline ends came to 13 bases. CDR3 size: 14 residues. The CDR3 nucleotides are TGTGCCAGCAGTTATTCCCCACAGGGCTACGAGCAGTACTTC. It specifies CASSYSPQGYEQYF.

The V gene is TRBV4-1, the J gene TRBJ2-7; D gene ambiguous. Trimming stripped 1 base from V and 2 bases from J, with 9 bases between. Germline V gene sequence: CDR1 MGHRA, CDR2 YSYEKL. The CDR3 totals 14 residues. CDR3 in DNA: TGCGCCAGCAGCCAAGTGGGGTCCACCTACGAGCAGTACTTC. Amino acids: CASSQVGSTYEQYF.

V usage is TRBV4-1 and J usage is TRBJ2-3; no definite D call. The CDR3 runs to 15 residues. V was pared by 0 bases and J by 6 bases, with 13 bases between. The germline V gene encodes CDR1 MGHRA and CDR2 YSYEKL. CDR3 in amino acids: CASSQEKGIGDTQYF. In nucleotides, the CDR3 is TGCGCCAGCAGCCAAGAAAAAGGTATTGGGGATACGCAGTATTTT.

This chain joins TRBV7-9 and TRBJ2-5; 11 bases line up with TRBD2. Germline lookup yields CDR1 SEHNR and CDR2 FQNEAQ (reference sequence). The CDR3 consists of 19 residues. J gave up 4 bases and V 1 base, and 14 bases lay outside the gene matches. For the CDR3, the DNA is TGTGCCAGCAGCTTAGAGGGTCCTACTAGCGGGAGCCGTCTAGAGACCCAGTACTTC. This sequence encodes CASSLEGPTSGSRLETQYF.

This clone appeared once. At one boundary the junction diverges from the germline segment, which might be a read error. The chain joins TRBV7-9 to TRBJ2-1, with D hard to call. CDR3 length: 15 amino acids. Germline V CDR1 and CDR2: SEHNR, FQNEAQ (reference sequence). Here the CDR3 reads CASSYLEGGNNEQFF. Here the CDR3 DNA reads TGCGCCAGCAGCTACTTGGAAGGTGGGAACAATGAGCAGTTCTTC.

Note on this clone: Other DNA sequences in the sample encode the same CDR3. V is TRBV9 and J is TRBJ2-1, with a weak D call TRBD2 (6 bases). Deletions cut 0 bases from V and 0 bases from J, with 10 bases between. Germline V lookup: CDR1 SGDLS, CDR2 YYNGEE. This CDR3 has 16 residues. CDR3 amino acids: CASSVAGGASYNEQFF. CDR3 in DNA: TGTGCCAGCAGCGTAGCAGGAGGGGCCTCCTACAATGAGCAGTTCTTC.

The chain links TRBV7-2 to TRBJ2-3; TRBD2 matches 7 bases. The CDR3 sequence is 15 residues long. The V and J ends lost 5 bases and 0 bases, in that order; junction bases with no gene match: 5. Germline V lookup: CDR1 SGHTA, CDR2 FQGNSA. This CDR3 reads CASSQGLPSTDTQYF. CDR3 nucleotides: TGTGCCAGCAGCCAGGGACTACCGAGCACAGATACGCAGTATTTT.

A remark on this clone: The identical CDR3 is also encoded by other nucleotide sequences in the sample. The V gene is TRBV5-5, the J gene TRBJ2-7, with D possibly matching TRBD1 (6 bases). The ends were cut back, 0 bases at V and 7 bases at J, with 11 bases in the middle. The CDR3 has 13 residues. Germline values: CDR1 SGHKS, CDR2 YYEKEE (reference sequence). The CDR3 DNA sequence: TGTGCCAGCAGCTTGGGTGTAGGGGGTGAGCAGTACTTC. The encoded protein is CASSLGVGGEQYF. The complete variable domain, with remaining parts taken from reference TRBV5-5 and TRBJ2-7, reads DAGVTQSPTHLIKTRGQQVTLRCSPISGHKSVSWYQQVLGQGPQFIFQYYEKEERGRGNFPDRFSARQFPNYSSELNVNALLLGDSALYLCASSLGVGGEQYFGPGTRLTVT.

The genes are TRBV19 and TRBJ2-2; TRBD1 matches 8 bases. CDR3 length: 17 amino acids. Looked up from germline, CDR1 is LNHDA and CDR2 is SQIVND (reference sequence). J gave up 5 bases and V 0 bases, and 8 bases lay outside the gene matches. The DNA of the CDR3 is TGTGCCAGTAGTATAGATCTCTTGACAGGGGAAACCGGGGAGCTGTTTTTT. This codes for CASSIDLLTGETGELFF.

This chain links TRBV9 with TRBJ2-1, with 9 bases matching TRBD2. With V trimmed by 0 bases and J by 8 bases, 12 bases remained unmatched. There are 17 residues in the CDR3. Looked up from germline, CDR1 is SGDLS and CDR2 is YYNGEE. DNA for the CDR3: TGTGCCAGCAGCGTAGAAATATCTAGCGGGAATATCGATGAGCAGTTCTTC. Protein: CASSVEISSGNIDEQFF. Combining the CDR3 with reference TRBV9 and TRBJ2-1 gives the whole variable domain DSGVTQTPKHLITATGQRVTLRCSPRSGDLSVYWYQQSLDQGLQFLIQYYNGEERAKGNILERFSAQQFPDLHSELNLSSLELGDSALYFCASSVEISSGNIDEQFFGPGTRLTVL.

The rearrangement uses TRBV6-5 and TRBJ2-5; perhaps D is TRBD1 or TRBD2 (5 bases each). Germline-derived CDR1 and CDR2 are MNHEY and SVGAGI. The CDR3 has 15 residues. Trimming pared 1 base from V and 2 bases from J, leaving 11 bases between. The CDR3 protein is CASSYWGRDQETQYF. In DNA form, the CDR3 reads TGTGCCAGCAGTTACTGGGGGAGAGATCAAGAGACCCAGTACTTC.

The chain carries TRBV7-9 and TRBJ2-7; TRBD1 matches at 7 bases. Germline V gene lookup returns CDR1 SEHNR and CDR2 FQNEAQ (reference sequence). Trimming cost V 4 bases and J 2 bases; bases outside gene matches: 8. The length of the CDR3 is 15 residues. CDR3 bases: TGTGCCAGCAGCTCCTCCGGGACAGAAACCTACGAGCAGTACTTC. This gives the protein CASSSSGTETYEQYF.

On this clone itself: Other DNA sequences of this sample code for an identical CDR3. The chain joins TRBV27 to TRBJ1-5; 8 nucleotides line up with TRBD1. V lost 5 bases to trimming and J lost 7 bases; unmatched junction nucleotides: 7. The CDR3 spans 14 residues. The germline CDR1 and CDR2 sequences are MNHEY and SMNVEV (reference sequence). CDR3 nucleotide sequence: TGTGCCAGCAGTCCAACAGGGGGAGGCCAGCCCCAGCATTTT. Its protein is CASSPTGGGQPQHF.

This chain joins TRBV5-1 and TRBJ2-7; D might be TRBD1 or TRBD2, each matching 5 bases. The germline V gene encodes CDR1 SGHRS and CDR2 YFSETQ. The CDR3 has 14 residues. Trimming left V 1 base short and J 3 bases short, with 11 bases between. CDR3 residues: CASSLRDGLYEQYF. CDR3 sequence (DNA): TGCGCCAGCAGCTTGAGGGACGGCCTCTACGAGCAGTACTTC. Using reference TRBV5-1 and TRBJ2-7 for the parts outside the CDR3, the full variable domain is KAGVTQTPRYLIKTRGQQVTLSCSPISGHRSVSWYQQTPGQGLQFLFEYFSETQRNKGNFPGRFSGRQFSNSRSEMNVSTLELGDSALYLCASSLRDGLYEQYFGPGTRLTVT.

The V and J genes are TRBV7-9 and TRBJ2-3, with TRBD2 matching over 9 bases. Germline trimming cut 4 bases from V and 3 bases from J; bases unmatched to any gene: 8. The CDR3 consists of 16 residues. Germline CDR1 SEHNR, CDR2 FQNEAQ (reference sequence). CDR3 sequence (DNA): TGTGCCAGCAGCTCAACCGGGACTAGCTTTACAGATACGCAGTATTTT. Protein: CASSSTGTSFTDTQYF.

The rearrangement uses TRBV7-9 and TRBJ2-2, with a possible D match to TRBD1 (6 bases). The CDR3 is 15 residues long. Germline CDR1 is SEHNR and CDR2 is FQNEAQ (reference sequence). Trimming cost V 4 bases and J 3 bases, with 12 bases left between them. CDR3 sequence: CASSSEGVYTGELFF. The CDR3, as DNA: TGTGCCAGCAGCTCCGAGGGGGTCTACACCGGGGAGCTGTTTTTT.

The gene calls are TRBV9 and TRBJ2-1; 9 bases fit TRBD2. Germline CDR1 SGDLS, CDR2 YYNGEE. The CDR3 is 16 amino acids. The ends lost 3 bases at V and 5 bases at J; junction bases unmatched: 9. This CDR3 reads CASSALSGRGDNEQFF. CDR3 nucleotide sequence: TGTGCCAGCAGCGCCCTTAGCGGGAGAGGAGACAATGAGCAGTTCTTC.

This clone was counted a single time. The CDR3 DNA sequence: TGTGCCAGCAGGGATATCAGGGGCGGCTACACCTTC. Protein product: CASRDIRGGYTF. The rearrangement links TRBV6-5 to TRBJ1-2; a weak D match, TRBD1 (6 bases). Germline-derived CDR1 and CDR2 are MNHEY and SVGAGI. The V and J ends lost 6 bases and 8 bases respectively, with 13 bases between them. The CDR3 sequence is 12 residues long.

The rearrangement links TRBV18 to TRBJ2-1, with D maybe TRBD2 (6 bases). The CDR3 contains 15 residues. Between the trimmed V and J ends, which lost 8 bases and 6 bases, there was a span of 20 bases. Germline CDR1 and CDR2: KGHSH and LQKENI. The CDR3 coding sequence is TGTGCCAGCGAAGGGGACTCACCCGGATCCAATGAGCAGTTCTTC. This encodes CASEGDSPGSNEQFF.

Remarks on this clone: Distinct nucleotide sequences in the sample also encode this CDR3. J is TRBJ2-7 and V is TRBV19, with TRBD1 matching over 7 bases. The CDR3 length is 14 residues. Germline V CDR1 and CDR2: LNHDA, SQIVND (reference sequence). The ends lost 6 bases at V and 3 bases at J; junction bases unmatched: 8. This chain's CDR3 is CASSPTGQGYEQYF. CDR3 nucleotides: TGTGCCAGTAGCCCGACAGGGCAGGGCTACGAGCAGTACTTC.

The chain carries TRBV9 and TRBJ1-4; 10 positions match TRBD1. This CDR3 spans 13 amino acids. The junction had 2 bases not matched to a gene; V was cut back by 4 bases and J by 8 bases. Germline CDR1 SGDLS, CDR2 YYNGEE. Here the CDR3 reads CASSRTGGEKLFF. DNA for the CDR3: TGTGCCAGCAGCCGGACAGGGGGAGAAAAACTGTTTTTT.